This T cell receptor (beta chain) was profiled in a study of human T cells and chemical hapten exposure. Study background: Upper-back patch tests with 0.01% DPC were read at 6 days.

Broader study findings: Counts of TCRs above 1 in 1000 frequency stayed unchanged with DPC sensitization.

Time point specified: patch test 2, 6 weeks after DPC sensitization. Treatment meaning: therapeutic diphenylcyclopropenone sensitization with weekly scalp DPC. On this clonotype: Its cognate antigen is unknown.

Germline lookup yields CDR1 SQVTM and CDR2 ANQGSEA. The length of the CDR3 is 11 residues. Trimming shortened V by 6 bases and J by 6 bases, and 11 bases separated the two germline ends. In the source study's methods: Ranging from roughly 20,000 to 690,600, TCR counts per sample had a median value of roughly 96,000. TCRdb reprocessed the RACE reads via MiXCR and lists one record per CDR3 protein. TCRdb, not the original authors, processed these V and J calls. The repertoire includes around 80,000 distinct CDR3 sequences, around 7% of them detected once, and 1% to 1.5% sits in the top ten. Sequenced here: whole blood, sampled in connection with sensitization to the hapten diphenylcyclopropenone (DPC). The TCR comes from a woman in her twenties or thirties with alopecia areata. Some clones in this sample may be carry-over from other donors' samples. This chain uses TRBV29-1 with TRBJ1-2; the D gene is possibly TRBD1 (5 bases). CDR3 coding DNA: TGCAGCGTCTGGGACGGAAATGGCTACACCTTC. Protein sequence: CSVWDGNGYTF.